The TCR beta chain described here comes from a study of shared T cell receptors in the human thymus. The CDR3 loop spans 11 amino acids. V gave up 3 bases and J gave up 14 bases; unmatched junction bases: 4. Germline CDR1 and CDR2: DFQATT and SNEGSKA (reference sequence). Here immunoSEQ multiplex PCR was the method, and the copy in TCRdb shows in-frame clones only, minus some. The data contain about 730,000 clones, approximately 85% of them singletons. These data are also associated with another study on human thymus T cells. That work contributes: Resected material from corrective heart surgery provided the thymus tissue analysed.

The chain carries TRBV20-1 and TRBJ1-6, with 7 bases lining up with TRBD1. This sequence originates from a girl under three years old with a congenital heart defect. What was sequenced was thymocytes. CDR3 sequence reads: CSARTGLALHF. CDR3 in DNA: TGCAGTGCTAGGACAGGGTTAGCCCTCCACTTT.